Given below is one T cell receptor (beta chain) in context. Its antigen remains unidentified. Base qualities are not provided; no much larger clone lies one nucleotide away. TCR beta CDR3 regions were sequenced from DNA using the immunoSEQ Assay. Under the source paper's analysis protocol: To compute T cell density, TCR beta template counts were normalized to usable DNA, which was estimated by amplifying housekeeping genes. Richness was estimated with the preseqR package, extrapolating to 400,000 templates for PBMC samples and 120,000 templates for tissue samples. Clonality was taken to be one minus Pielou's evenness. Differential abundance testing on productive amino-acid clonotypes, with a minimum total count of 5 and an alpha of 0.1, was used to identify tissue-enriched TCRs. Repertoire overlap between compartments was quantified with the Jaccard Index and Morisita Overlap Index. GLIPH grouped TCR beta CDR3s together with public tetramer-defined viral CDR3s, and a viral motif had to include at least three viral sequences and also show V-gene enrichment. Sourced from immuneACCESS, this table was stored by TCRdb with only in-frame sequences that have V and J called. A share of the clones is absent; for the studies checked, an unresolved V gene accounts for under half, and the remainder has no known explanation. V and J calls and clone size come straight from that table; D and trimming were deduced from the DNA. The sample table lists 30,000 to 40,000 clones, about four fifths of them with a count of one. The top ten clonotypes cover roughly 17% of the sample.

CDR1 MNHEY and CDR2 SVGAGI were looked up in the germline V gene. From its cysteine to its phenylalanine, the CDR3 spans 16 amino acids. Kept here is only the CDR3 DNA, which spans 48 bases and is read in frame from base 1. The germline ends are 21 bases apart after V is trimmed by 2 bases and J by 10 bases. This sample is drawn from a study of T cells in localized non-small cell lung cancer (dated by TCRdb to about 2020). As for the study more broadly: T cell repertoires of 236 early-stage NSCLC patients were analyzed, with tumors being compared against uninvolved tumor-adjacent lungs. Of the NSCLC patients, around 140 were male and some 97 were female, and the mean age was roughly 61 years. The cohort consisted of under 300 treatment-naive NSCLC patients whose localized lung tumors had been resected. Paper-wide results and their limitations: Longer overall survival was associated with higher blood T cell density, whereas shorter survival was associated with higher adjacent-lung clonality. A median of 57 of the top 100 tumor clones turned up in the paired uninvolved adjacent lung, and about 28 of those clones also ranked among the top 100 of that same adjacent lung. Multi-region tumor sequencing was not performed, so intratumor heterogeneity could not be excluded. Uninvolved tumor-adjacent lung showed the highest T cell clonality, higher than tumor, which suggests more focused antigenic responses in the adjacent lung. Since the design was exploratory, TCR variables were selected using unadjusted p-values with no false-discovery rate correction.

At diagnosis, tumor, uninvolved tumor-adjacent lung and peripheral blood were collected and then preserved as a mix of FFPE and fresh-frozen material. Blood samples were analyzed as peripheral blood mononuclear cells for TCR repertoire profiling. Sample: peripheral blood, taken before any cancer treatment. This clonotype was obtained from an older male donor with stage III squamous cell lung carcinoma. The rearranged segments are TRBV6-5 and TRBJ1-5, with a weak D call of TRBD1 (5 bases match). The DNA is TGTGCCAGCAGTTACACAAACCCGGACGGGGCTTTCCCCCAGCATTTT. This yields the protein CASSYTNPDGAFPQHF.